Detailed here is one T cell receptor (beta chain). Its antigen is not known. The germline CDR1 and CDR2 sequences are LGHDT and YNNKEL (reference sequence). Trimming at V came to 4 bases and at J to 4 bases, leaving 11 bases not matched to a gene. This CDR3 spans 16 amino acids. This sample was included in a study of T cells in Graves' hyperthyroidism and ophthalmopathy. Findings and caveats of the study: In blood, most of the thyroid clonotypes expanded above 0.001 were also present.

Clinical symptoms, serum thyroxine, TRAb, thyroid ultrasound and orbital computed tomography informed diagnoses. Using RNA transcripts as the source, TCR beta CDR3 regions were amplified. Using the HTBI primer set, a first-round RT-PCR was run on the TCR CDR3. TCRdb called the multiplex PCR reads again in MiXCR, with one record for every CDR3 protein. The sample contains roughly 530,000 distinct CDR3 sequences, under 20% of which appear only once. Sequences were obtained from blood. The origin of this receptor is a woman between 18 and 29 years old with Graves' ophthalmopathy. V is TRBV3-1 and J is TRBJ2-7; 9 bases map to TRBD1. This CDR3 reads CASSRRRDRVFYEQYF. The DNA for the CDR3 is TGTGCCAGCAGCCGCCGCCGGGACAGGGTTTTTTACGAGCAGTACTTC.